The 19 T cell receptor beta chains listed next were all sequenced from one sample in a study of cytomegalovirus exposure and HLA in healthy donors. It was with 60 Vbeta and 13 Jbeta primers that the PCR ran. Only in-frame clones appear in the TCRdb table, and some are missing; sequencing was by immunoSEQ multiplex PCR. The sample holds approximately 110,000 clones. Specimen: PBMCs. These receptor sequences come from a man between 18 and 35 years old in good health and CMV-seronegative.

The chain employs TRBV5-1 and TRBJ2-1; possibly TRBD2 for D (6 bases). Germline V CDR1 and CDR2: SGHRS, YFSETQ. The CDR3 covers 16 residues. Trimming took off 2 bases at V and 0 bases at J, with 12 bases between the two ends. The CDR3 loop is CASSFGRSLSYNEQFF. DNA for the CDR3: TGCGCCAGCAGCTTTGGGAGGTCACTCTCCTACAATGAGCAGTTCTTC.

As regards this clone: At one end, the junction sequence differs from germline, possibly due to a read error. V and J are TRBV6-1 and TRBJ1-1; D unresolved. The CDR3 has 13 amino acids. Per the germline V gene, CDR1 is MNHNS and CDR2 is SASEGT. The CDR3 region is CASRAAGNPEAFF. The CDR3 coding sequence is TGTGCCAGCAGGGCCGCGGGGAACCCTGAAGCTTTCTTT.

V usage is TRBV6-1 and J usage is TRBJ2-7; 14 bases map to TRBD2. Per germline, CDR1 MNHNS and CDR2 SASEGT. The CDR3 sequence is 20 residues long. V was pared by 1 base and J by 4 bases, with 15 bases of the junction left unmatched. The CDR3 region is CASSEDPNPGLAGEWYEQYF. DNA of the CDR3: TGTGCCAGCAGTGAAGATCCTAATCCGGGACTAGCGGGAGAGTGGTACGAGCAGTACTTC.

The chain carries TRBV5-1 and TRBJ2-3; 9 bases fit TRBD2. V dropped 4 bases and J dropped 3; count of bases not matched to a gene: 3. The CDR3 consists of 14 residues. Looked up from germline, CDR1 is SGHRS and CDR2 is YFSETQ. The CDR3 DNA sequence: TGCGCCAGCAGCAAGGGACTAGCAACAGATACGCAGTATTTT. Amino acids: CASSKGLATDTQYF.

V usage is TRBV19 and J usage is TRBJ1-3, with a tentative D call TRBD1 (5 bases). This CDR3 comprises 15 residues. Germline CDR1 reads LNHDA; CDR2 reads SQIVND (reference sequence). Trimming removed 6 bases at V and 0 bases at J, with 12 bases between. The CDR3 loop is CASRRQTSSGNTIYF. CDR3 bases: TGTGCCAGTAGGCGACAGACGAGCTCTGGAAACACCATATATTTT.

This chain uses TRBV11-2 with TRBJ2-1; D is possibly TRBD1 (5 bases). CDR1 is SGHAT and CDR2 is FQNNGV in the germline V gene. The CDR3 consists of 16 residues. V lost 0 bases, J lost 7 bases, and 16 bases lay in between. The CDR3 DNA sequence: TGTGCCAGCAGCTTAGAGATTACAGGTAGGATGAATGAGCAGTTCTTC. It yields the protein CASSLEITGRMNEQFF.

This sequence joins TRBV9 and TRBJ2-1; 7 bases match TRBD1. Looked up from germline, CDR1 is SGDLS and CDR2 is YYNGEE. With V trimmed by 0 bases and J by 10 bases, 1 base remained unmatched. The CDR3 spans 12 residues. The CDR3 is CASSVEQGEQFF. CDR3 nucleotides: TGTGCCAGCAGCGTAGAACAGGGGGAGCAGTTCTTC.

To note about this clone: Different DNA sequences within this sample yield the same CDR3. The V and J genes are TRBV18 and TRBJ2-2, with 9 bases fitting TRBD1. The CDR3 spans 15 residues. The V gene end was trimmed by 6 bases and the J gene end by 4 bases; junction bases not matched to a gene: 6. Germline CDR1 reads KGHSH; CDR2 reads LQKENI. CDR3 coding DNA: TGTGCCAGCTCGCTACAGGGGGCGCTCACCGGGGAGCTGTTTTTT. It is translated as CASSLQGALTGELFF.

This chain connects TRBV6-1 to TRBJ1-4; 8 bases are shared with TRBD1. CDR3 length: 12 amino acids. Trimming at V came to 8 bases and at J to 8 bases, leaving 4 bases not matched to a gene. Germline V gives CDR1 MNHNS, CDR2 SASEGT. The CDR3 protein is CASQGAVEKLFF. The CDR3 coding sequence is TGTGCCAGCCAGGGGGCTGTGGAAAAACTGTTTTTT.

The chain joins TRBV6-1 to TRBJ1-5; TRBD1 might be the D (5 bases). V shed 0 bases and J shed 6 bases, with 15 bases lying between them. The CDR3 is made up of 16 amino acids. The germline gives CDR1 MNHNS, CDR2 SASEGT. The CDR3 sequence is CASSEATRVGSQPQHF. CDR3 nucleotide sequence: TGTGCCAGCAGTGAAGCGACCAGGGTTGGTAGTCAGCCCCAGCATTTT.

The rearrangement links TRBV6-4 to TRBJ2-3; no firm D call. Germline assignment: CDR1 MRHNA and CDR2 SNTAGT. The CDR3 runs to 15 residues. Trimming took off 0 bases at V and 1 base at J, with 8 bases between the two ends. The CDR3 loop is CASSDSIEGTDTQYF. The DNA for the CDR3 is TGTGCCAGCAGTGACTCGATCGAGGGCACAGATACGCAGTATTTT.

The V and J genes are TRBV27 and TRBJ2-4, with a tentative D call TRBD1 (6 bases). CDR3 size: 13 residues. From germline, CDR1 is MNHEY and CDR2 SMNVEV (reference sequence). V dropped 7 bases and J dropped 9 bases, with 16 bases sitting between them. DNA of the CDR3: TGTGCCAGCACTACAGCCAGGGGTGGCATTCAGTACTTC. As protein: CASTTARGGIQYF.

The V gene is TRBV19, the J gene TRBJ2-1; 9 positions match TRBD2. J was trimmed by 5 bases and V by 5 bases; bases with no gene match: 7. CDR3 length: 15 amino acids. Germline loops: CDR1 LNHDA, CDR2 SQIVND (reference sequence). CDR3 DNA sequence: TGTGCCAGTAGTGGTAGCGGGAGCGGAAACAATGAGCAGTTCTTC. Residues: CASSGSGSGNNEQFF.

The J gene is TRBJ1-1, the V gene TRBV19; D unclear. V was shortened by 3 bases and J by 3 bases, with 11 bases between the two germline ends. Germline V lookup: CDR1 LNHDA, CDR2 SQIVND (reference sequence). The CDR3 spans 14 residues. The CDR3 protein is CASSIWTSYTEAFF. The CDR3 DNA reads as TGTGCCAGTAGTATCTGGACTTCTTACACTGAAGCTTTCTTT.

CDR3 sequence reads: CASSAPGLAGAASYEQYF. CDR3 nucleotides: TGTGCCAGCAGTGCTCCTGGACTAGCGGGGGCCGCGTCCTACGAGCAGTACTTC. The chain couples TRBV5-4 to TRBJ2-5; 13 bases match TRBD2. The J call may be mistaken, given a closer DNA end match to TRBJ2-7. Germline CDR1 reads SGHNT; CDR2 reads YYREEE (reference sequence). This CDR3 has 18 residues.

About this clone itself: The germline gene is not matched at one end of the junction; a read error may be the cause. V usage is TRBV29-1 and J usage is TRBJ1-1; the D gene is possibly TRBD1 (5 bases). CDR1 and CDR2 from the germline V gene are SQVTM and ANQGSEA. The length of the CDR3 is 14 residues. The CDR3 DNA is TGCAGCGTTCTACGGGACGGCGGGAACACTGAGGCTTTCTTT. This codes for CSVLRDGGNTEAFF.

The chain combines TRBV28 with TRBJ2-5, with 9 nucleotides matching TRBD1. Germline V gene lookup returns CDR1 MDHEN and CDR2 SYDVKM. The CDR3 runs to 13 residues. The CDR3 reads CAGGQGRQETQYF. In DNA form, the CDR3 reads TGTGCGGGGGGACAGGGACGTCAAGAGACCCAGTACTTC.

The rearrangement links TRBV14 to TRBJ2-1; perhaps TRBD2 as D (6 bases). Trimming took 4 bases from V and 13 from J, leaving 14 bases between them. CDR1 is SGHDN, CDR2 FVKESK, per germline. The CDR3 extends over 12 amino acids. This chain's CDR3 is CASSLKGGKQFF. CDR3 in DNA: TGTGCCAGCAGCCTCAAAGGAGGGAAACAGTTCTTC.

Details on this clone: At one boundary the junction diverges from the germline segment, which might be a read error. The rearrangement links TRBV6-5 to TRBJ2-2; 7 positions agree with TRBD2. Germline values: CDR1 MNHEY, CDR2 SVGAGI. This CDR3 has 11 amino acids. CDR3 DNA sequence: TGTGCCAGCAGGTGGGGGGGGGAACTGTTTTTT. It encodes CASRWGGELFF.